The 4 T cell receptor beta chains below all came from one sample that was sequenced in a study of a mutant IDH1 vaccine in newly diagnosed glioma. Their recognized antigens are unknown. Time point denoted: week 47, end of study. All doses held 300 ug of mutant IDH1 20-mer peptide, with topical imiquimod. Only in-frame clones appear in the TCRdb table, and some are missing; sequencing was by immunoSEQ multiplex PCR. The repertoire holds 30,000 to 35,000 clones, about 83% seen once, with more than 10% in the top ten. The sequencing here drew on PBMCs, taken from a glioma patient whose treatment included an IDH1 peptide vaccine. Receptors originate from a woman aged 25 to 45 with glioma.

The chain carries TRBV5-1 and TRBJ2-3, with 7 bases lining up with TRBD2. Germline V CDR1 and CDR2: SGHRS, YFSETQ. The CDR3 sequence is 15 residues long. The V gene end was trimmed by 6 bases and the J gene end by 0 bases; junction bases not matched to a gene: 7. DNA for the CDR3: TGCGCCAGCACCCTGGGGGGGACTAGCACAGATACGCAGTATTTT. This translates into CASTLGGTSTDTQYF.

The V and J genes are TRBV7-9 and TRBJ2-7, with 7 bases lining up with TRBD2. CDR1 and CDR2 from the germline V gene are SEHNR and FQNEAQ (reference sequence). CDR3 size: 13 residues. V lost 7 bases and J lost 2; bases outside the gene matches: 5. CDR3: CASTGGFAYEQYF. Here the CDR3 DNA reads TGTGCCAGCACCGGGGGGTTTGCCTACGAGCAGTACTTC.

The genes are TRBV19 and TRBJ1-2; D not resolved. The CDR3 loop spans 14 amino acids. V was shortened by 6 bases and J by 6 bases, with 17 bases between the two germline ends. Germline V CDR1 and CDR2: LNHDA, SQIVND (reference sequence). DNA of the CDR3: TGTGCCAGTAGCGTCAGACCTGGGAGCAATGGCTACACCTTC. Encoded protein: CASSVRPGSNGYTF.

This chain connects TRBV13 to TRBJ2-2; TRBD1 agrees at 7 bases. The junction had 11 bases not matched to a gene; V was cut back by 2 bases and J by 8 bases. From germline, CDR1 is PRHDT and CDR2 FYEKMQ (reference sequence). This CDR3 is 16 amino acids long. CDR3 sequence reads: CASSLIRTGSVGELFF. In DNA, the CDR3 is TGTGCCAGCAGCTTAATCCGGACAGGTTCGGTTGGGGAGCTGTTTTTT.